The 10 T cell receptor beta chains given below trace back to one sample, sequenced in a study of OX40 agonist ivuxolimab in advanced cancers. Sequencing was performed with immunoSEQ multiplex PCR; in TCRdb, only in-frame clones are kept and a portion is missing. The sample has around 82,000 clones; just over 85% are singletons. The sample in question was CD4+ or CD8+ T cells sorted from blood, obtained in a trial of the OX40 agonist ivuxolimab. Receptors originate from an adult with an advanced solid tumor such as melanoma, head and neck, liver or kidney cancer.

The gene calls are TRBV6-5 and TRBJ2-3; weak D call: TRBD2 (6 bases). Looked up from germline, CDR1 is MNHEY and CDR2 is SVGAGI. V shed 10 bases and J shed 5 bases, with 16 bases lying between them. The CDR3 spans 13 residues. The CDR3 nucleotides are TGTGCCACCCGAACGGGAGCACTAGATACGCAGTATTTT. This sequence encodes CATRTGALDTQYF.

The chain is built from TRBV28 and TRBJ2-7; D is unresolved. Trimming stripped 3 bases from V and 2 bases from J, with 20 bases between. The CDR3 runs 17 residues. In germline, CDR1 is MDHEN, CDR2 SYDVKM. Written as DNA, the CDR3 is TGTGCCAGCAGTTTCCACCCCTCGGGCCAGAGTGCCTACGAGCAGTACTTC. Protein sequence: CASSFHPSGQSAYEQYF.

V is TRBV19 and J is TRBJ1-1; possibly TRBD1 for D (5 bases). Between the trimmed V and J ends, which lost 5 bases and 1 base, there was a span of 11 bases. Germline V gene lookup returns CDR1 LNHDA and CDR2 SQIVND (reference sequence). This CDR3 region has 14 residues. In DNA form, the CDR3 reads TGTGCCAGTAGTGGTTGGGGGGGGAACACTGAAGCTTTCTTT. As protein: CASSGWGGNTEAFF.

The V gene is TRBV19, the J gene TRBJ1-2; 9 positions match TRBD1. V lost 5 bases to trimming and J lost 1 base; unmatched junction nucleotides: 2. Looked up from germline, CDR1 is LNHDA and CDR2 is SQIVND (reference sequence). The CDR3 extends over 14 amino acids. CDR3 sequence: CASSATGGNYGYTF. DNA for the CDR3: TGTGCCAGTAGTGCGACAGGGGGTAACTATGGCTACACCTTC.

The V gene is TRBV11-1, the J gene TRBJ2-3; the match to TRBD2 covers 14 bases. CDR3 length: 15 amino acids. J was trimmed by 11 bases and V by 5 bases; bases with no gene match: 9. Germline assignment: CDR1 SGHAT and CDR2 FQDESV (reference sequence). The CDR3 sequence: CASSRGLAGGRVQYF. CDR3 DNA sequence: TGTGCCAGCAGCCGCGGACTAGCGGGAGGAAGAGTGCAGTATTTT.

The chain combines TRBV5-4 with TRBJ1-6; D remains ambiguous. Looked up from germline, CDR1 is SGHNT and CDR2 is YYREEE (reference sequence). CDR3 length: 14 amino acids. V shed 0 bases and J shed 10 bases, with 11 bases lying between them. This CDR3 is CASSLGQVQSPLHF. CDR3 nucleotide sequence: TGTGCCAGCAGCTTGGGGCAGGTTCAGTCACCCCTCCACTTT.

This chain joins TRBV7-2 and TRBJ2-3; 11 bases map to TRBD2. Germline assignment: CDR1 SGHTA and CDR2 FQGNSA. The CDR3 consists of 14 residues. The trim removed 6 bases at V and 5 bases at J, leaving 4 bases unmatched. The CDR3 protein is CASRSTSGRDTQYF. In nucleotides, the CDR3 is TGTGCCAGCAGATCCACTAGCGGGAGAGATACGCAGTATTTT.

The chain links TRBV30 to TRBJ2-6; 10 nucleotides align to TRBD2. This CDR3 has 16 amino acids. The V gene end was trimmed by 2 bases and the J gene end by 3 bases; junction bases not matched to a gene: 4. In germline, CDR1 is GTSNPN, CDR2 SVGIG (reference sequence). The CDR3 sequence: CAWSLAGAGGANVLTF. The CDR3 bases are TGTGCCTGGAGTCTAGCGGGAGCCGGTGGGGCCAACGTCCTGACTTTC.

V usage is TRBV29-1 and J usage is TRBJ2-7, with TRBD2 as a possible D gene (5 bases). The V gene's germline CDR1 is SQVTM and CDR2 ANQGSEA. The ends were cut back, 7 bases at V and 1 base at J, with 17 bases in the middle. This CDR3 comprises 14 residues. CDR3 protein: CSGVPLVKSYEQYF. The CDR3 DNA reads as TGCAGCGGTGTCCCACTAGTAAAATCCTACGAGCAGTACTTC.

The chain links TRBV29-1 to TRBJ2-1; no clear D. The germline V gene has CDR1 SQVTM and CDR2 ANQGSEA. The CDR3 covers 13 residues. Trimming left V 4 bases short and J 4 bases short, with 11 bases between. CDR3 region: CSVVFVGYNEQFF. The CDR3 DNA is TGCAGCGTTGTATTTGTAGGTTACAATGAGCAGTTCTTC.